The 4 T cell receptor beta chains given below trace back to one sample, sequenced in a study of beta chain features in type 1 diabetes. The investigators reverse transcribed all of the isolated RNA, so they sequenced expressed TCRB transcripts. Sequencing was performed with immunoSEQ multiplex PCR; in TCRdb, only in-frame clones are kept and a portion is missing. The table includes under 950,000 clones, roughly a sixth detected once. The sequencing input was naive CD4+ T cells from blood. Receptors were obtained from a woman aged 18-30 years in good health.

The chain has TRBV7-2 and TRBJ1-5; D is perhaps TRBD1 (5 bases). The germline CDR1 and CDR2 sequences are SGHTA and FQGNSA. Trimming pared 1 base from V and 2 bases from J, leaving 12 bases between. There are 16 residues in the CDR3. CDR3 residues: CASSLGTRVRNQPQHF. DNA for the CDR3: TGTGCCAGCAGCTTAGGTACCAGGGTACGCAATCAGCCCCAGCATTTT.

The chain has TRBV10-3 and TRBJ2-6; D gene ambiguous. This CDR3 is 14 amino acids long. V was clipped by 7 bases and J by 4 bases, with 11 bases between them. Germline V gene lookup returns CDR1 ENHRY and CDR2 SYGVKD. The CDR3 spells CAITGAGGANVLTF. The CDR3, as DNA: TGTGCCATCACCGGCGCTGGGGGGGCCAACGTCCTGACTTTC.

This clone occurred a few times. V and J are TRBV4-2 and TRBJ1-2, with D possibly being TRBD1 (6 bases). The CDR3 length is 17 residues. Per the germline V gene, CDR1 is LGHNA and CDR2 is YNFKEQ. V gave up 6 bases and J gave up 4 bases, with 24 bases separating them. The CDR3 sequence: CASSRVAGGDRIYGYTF. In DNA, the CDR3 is TGTGCCAGCAGTCGTGTAGCGGGGGGAGACAGGATCTATGGCTACACCTTC.

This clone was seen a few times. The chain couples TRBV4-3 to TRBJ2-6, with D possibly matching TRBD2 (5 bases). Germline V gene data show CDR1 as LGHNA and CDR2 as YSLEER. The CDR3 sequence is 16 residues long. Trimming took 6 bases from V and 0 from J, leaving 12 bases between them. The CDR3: CASSWGAYSGANVLTF. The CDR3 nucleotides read TGCGCCAGCAGTTGGGGAGCCTACTCTGGGGCCAACGTCCTGACTTTC.